This T cell receptor (beta chain) stems from a study of metastatic and nonmetastatic thyroid tumors. TCRdb reprocessed the PCR reads via MiXCR. The top ten hold 2.5% to 3% of the sample, which has fewer than 25,000 clones, less than 20% seen once. Many counts were recorded for this clone. Patients underwent thyroid surgery, and none had received any treatment before it. The sample consisted of adjacent normal tissue. This receptor was obtained from a male donor with papillary thyroid cancer or a benign thyroid nodule (not recorded which). Some clones in this sample may be carry-over from other donors' samples.

CDR3 in DNA: TGTGCCAGCAGCTGGGACACCGGGACAGGGTATCGGTGGTGGTACGAGCAGTACTTC. This gives the protein CASSWDTGTGYRWWYEQYF. The chain joins TRBV5-5 to TRBJ2-7, with TRBD1 matching 9 bases. The ends lost 3 bases at V and 4 bases at J; junction bases unmatched: 20. The CDR3 consists of 19 residues. Per germline, CDR1 SGHKS and CDR2 YYEKEE (reference sequence). Drawing the rest from reference TRBV5-5 and TRBJ2-7, the complete variable domain is DAGVTQSPTHLIKTRGQQVTLRCSPISGHKSVSWYQQVLGQGPQFIFQYYEKEERGRGNFPDRFSARQFPNYSSELNVNALLLGDSALYLCASSWDTGTGYRWWYEQYFGPGTRLTVT.